The entry that follows covers one TCR beta chain sequence. Its antigen is currently not known. No base qualities exist here, and no much larger clone lies one base off it. The germline V gene encodes CDR1 GTSNPN and CDR2 SVGIG (reference sequence). Trimming at the junction amounts to 2 bases on V and 6 bases on J, and the germline ends lie 9 bases apart. CDR3 length: 12 amino acids, cysteine to phenylalanine. The DNA shown is the 36-base CDR3, in frame from base 1. These data come from a study of CD8 T cells in Susac syndrome (dated by TCRdb to between 2019 and 2020). At the level of the whole study: Among the sequenced Susac syndrome patients, five or six had clinically active disease and under 10 were in clinical remission. At blood withdrawal, Susac syndrome patients were either therapy-naive, taking corticosteroids (in some cases with IVIg as well), or taking IVIg alone. The study used repertoire sequencing to test whether antigen drove CD8+ T cell activation and differentiation in Susac syndrome.

RNA was extracted using the RNeasy kit, and roughly 0.5 to 1 ug of the RNA was reverse transcribed with random hexamers. The immunoSEQ multiplex PCR assay, covering 54 Vbeta and 13 Jbeta segments, was used to amplify TCR beta CDR3 regions. Bias from PCR amplification was corrected by using a synthetic template baseline for primer optimization and for computational correction. The published analysis was carried out like this. Reads were assigned to V, D and J genes according to IMGT and analyzed in immunoSEQ Analyzer, with only productive sequences retained. To calculate clonality, Shannon entropy was normalized by log2 of the number of productive unique sequences and then subtracted from one. For each patient and control, public and private clones were evaluated among the 100 most prevalent clones. Clones were defined as Susac-specific when absent from the healthy and MS cohorts, from 1052 published viral clones and from other ImmuneACCESS disease sequences. TCRdb reprocessing: public reads trimmed at Q25 with fastp, clones called with MiXCR, in-frame beta chains kept. Each entry merges the rows of one CDR3 protein and shows their most common DNA and genes. The V and J calls and clone size come from TCRdb's table, not from the authors' own analysis. The sample includes over 100,000 distinct CDR3 sequences, with 95% to 96% observed a single time. The ten top clones hold roughly 0.13% of the sample.

Peripheral blood CD8+ and CD4+ T cells from healthy donors, Susac syndrome patients and multiple sclerosis patients were profiled by high-throughput TCR beta sequencing. Susac syndrome patients met recently defined diagnostic criteria for definite or probable disease. CD8+ TEMRA cells were enriched by FACS, while bulk CD8+ and CD4+ T cells were purified by magnetic negative isolation. Blood was collected in EDTA tubes and processed within 24 hours, with PBMCs isolated through density gradient centrifugation. PBMCs intended for TCR sequencing were cryopreserved in liquid nitrogen and were subsequently thawed in a 37 degrees C water bath. A purity of at least 90% was achieved for sorted or isolated CD4+, CD8+ and CD8+ TEMRA cells. Broad study findings and their caveats: The TCR sequencing and HLA analysis was acknowledged to have included a relatively small number of individuals. In the CD4+ T cell repertoire of Susac syndrome patients, clonal expansion was not detected.

The chain was built from TRBV30 and TRBJ2-3, and the D gene may be TRBD1, 6 bases matching. The sequence was obtained from a human donor with Susac syndrome. The specimen sequenced was CD4+ T cells from PBMCs. The DNA sequence is TGTGCCTGGAGTACTCAGGGGGATACGCAGTATTTT. The encoded protein is CAWSTQGDTQYF.